The rows below give T cell receptor beta chains drawn from one sample of a study of cytomegalovirus exposure and HLA in healthy donors. Profiling relied on immunoSEQ multiplex PCR, and the TCRdb table lists in-frame clones only, not all of them. The table lists some 120,000 clones, approximately 78% of them singletons. Sequences were obtained from PBMCs. These receptors all stem from a woman aged 30 to 39 in good health and CMV-seronegative. CDR3s include the opening cysteine and the closing phenylalanine or tryptophan. The D gene is left open where the match is weak.

NA TRBJ2-3 TRBV6-6 CAMQGIDTQYF TGTGCCATGCAGGGGATAGATACGCAGTATTTT
NA TRBJ2-3 TRBV11-2 CASSTRQVVADTQYF TGTGCCAGCAGCACCCGGCAGGTGGTCGCAGATACGCAGTATTTT
TRBD1 TRBJ1-2 TRBV2 CASRDREYRGYTF TGTGCCAGTCGGGACAGGGAATATCGTGGCTACACCTTC
NA TRBJ2-1 TRBV2 CASGLAGWGEQFF TGTGCCAGCGGCTTGGCGGGATGGGGTGAGCAGTTCTTC
NA TRBJ2-7 TRBV6-5 CASGRGTYEQYF TGTGCCAGCGGAAGAGGGACCTACGAGCAGTACTTC
NA TRBJ1-4 TRBV19 CASSIDAGWEKLFF TGTGCCAGTAGTATAGATGCAGGGTGGGAAAAACTGTTTTTT
TRBD2 TRBJ2-1 TRBV11-3 CASSWTSAYNEQFF TGTGCCAGCAGCTGGACTAGCGCGTACAATGAGCAGTTCTTC
TRBD1 TRBJ2-7 TRBV27 CASSRGTGFAYEQYF TGTGCCAGCAGTCGAGGGACAGGGTTCGCCTACGAGCAGTACTTC
NA TRBJ1-1 TRBV18 CASSPLQGAEAFF TGTGCCAGCTCACCCCTACAGGGAGCTGAAGCTTTCTTT
NA TRBJ1-4 TRBV2 CASSVRVSNEKLFF TGTGCCAGCAGTGTCAGGGTGTCTAATGAAAAACTGTTTTTT
TRBD2 TRBJ2-1 TRBV11-1 CASSLANEAGGPGEQFF TGTGCCAGCAGCTTAGCGAATGAAGCGGGAGGGCCGGGAGAGCAGTTCTTC